This passage covers 17 T cell receptor beta chains from one sample sequenced in a study of cytomegalovirus exposure and HLA in healthy donors (dated by TCRdb to 2017 to 2019). Library preparation was by the immunoSEQ multiplex PCR assay. For the multiplex PCR, a mixture combining 60 forward primers for TCR Vbeta segments and 13 reverse primers for TCR Jbeta segments was used. TCRdb's version of the immuneACCESS table is confined to in-frame rearrangements and falls short of the full clone set. An unresolved V gene accounts for under half of the shortfall where checked; the remainder is of unknown origin. The sample records 90,000 to 120,000 clones, approximately 76% of which are singletons. The ten most abundant clones make up roughly 4.9% of the sample. The material sequenced was PBMCs. The receptors derive from a woman aged 18-29 years in good health and CMV-seropositive.

This rearrangement joins TRBV5-4 to TRBJ1-2; a possible D gene is TRBD1 (5 bases). Germline V gene lookup returns CDR1 SGHNT and CDR2 YYREEE (reference sequence). The V end was cut by 4 bases, the J end by 2 bases, with 9 bases between. The CDR3 totals 13 residues. The CDR3 region has the DNA TGTGCCAGCAGCCAGGGTTTCAACTATGGCTACACCTTC. Translating gives CASSQGFNYGYTF.

This rearrangement joins TRBV11-3 to TRBJ2-1; D is possibly TRBD2 (5 bases). Per germline, CDR1 SGHNT and CDR2 YENEEA. Between the trimmed V and J ends, which lost 7 bases and 6 bases, there was a span of 16 bases. The CDR3 loop spans 14 amino acids. CDR3 DNA: TGTGCCAGCAACCGAAATAGCGAATCCAATGAGCAGTTCTTC. The encoded protein is CASNRNSESNEQFF.

The rearrangement links TRBV11-2 to TRBJ2-5; 8 bases line up with TRBD2. The V segment lost 2 bases and the J segment 2 bases; nucleotides outside the gene matches: 7. The CDR3 runs to 16 residues. Germline V lookup: CDR1 SGHAT, CDR2 FQNNGV. CDR3 coding DNA: TGTGCCAGCAGCTTATTTGCGGGAGGAGGTCAAGAGACCCAGTACTTC. It specifies CASSLFAGGGQETQYF.

This chain uses TRBV2 with TRBJ2-7; 9 nucleotides align to TRBD2. Germline V gene sequence: CDR1 SNHLY, CDR2 FYNNEI. Trimming cost V 6 bases and J 0 bases; bases outside gene matches: 15. The CDR3 contains 18 residues. In DNA, the CDR3 is TGTGCCAGCAGGGAGCCCCGGGACAGCGGGAGGAGCTCCTACGAGCAGTACTTC. Protein product: CASREPRDSGRSSYEQYF.

The chain couples TRBV7-9 to TRBJ2-2; 10 nucleotides align to TRBD1. The CDR3 extends over 16 amino acids. With 5 bases clipped from V and 5 bases from J, the junction kept 8 bases outside the gene matches. Germline V gives CDR1 SEHNR, CDR2 FQNEAQ (reference sequence). The CDR3 region has the DNA TGTGCCAGCAGCGGCGGTAGGACAGGGGGAACCGGGGAGCTGTTTTTT. Protein product: CASSGGRTGGTGELFF.

This sequence joins TRBV30 and TRBJ2-5; the D gene is possibly TRBD2 (5 bases). The DNA matches TRBJ2-7 better at its end, which makes the J call doubtful. CDR3 length equals 15 residues. The germline V gene has CDR1 GTSNPN and CDR2 SVGIG (reference sequence). The DNA of the CDR3 is TGTGCCTGGAGTGTACACCGGGATCAGGCCTCCGAGCAGTACTTC. Its protein is CAWSVHRDQASEQYF.

The chain has TRBV13 and TRBJ1-2; 7 bases map to TRBD1. Germline V gene lookup returns CDR1 PRHDT and CDR2 FYEKMQ (reference sequence). V was pared by 2 bases and J by 6 bases, with 6 bases of the junction left unmatched. The CDR3 runs 14 residues. As DNA, the CDR3 is TGTGCCAGCAGCTTAAGAGACAGGGCGAATGGCTACACCTTC. It is translated as CASSLRDRANGYTF.

In its sample, this clone was seen a few times. V and J are TRBV27 and TRBJ2-3; 10 bases agree with TRBD2. V trimming: 5 bases; J trimming: 3 bases; junction bases outside the gene matches: 8. CDR3 length: 16 amino acids. Germline V gene lookup returns CDR1 MNHEY and CDR2 SMNVEV (reference sequence). This CDR3 is CASSTIAGGGTDTQYF. The CDR3 DNA reads TGTGCCAGCAGTACTATAGCGGGAGGCGGTACAGATACGCAGTATTTT.

This clone showed up just once. The chain links TRBV28 to TRBJ2-1, with unresolved D. The CDR3 covers 14 residues. The ends were cut back, 10 bases at V and 0 bases at J, with 13 bases in the middle. Looked up from germline, CDR1 is MDHEN and CDR2 is SYDVKM. The CDR3 bases are TGTGCCAACTCTAGATCTAGCTCCTACAATGAGCAGTTCTTC. This gives the protein CANSRSSSYNEQFF.

This chain links TRBV19 with TRBJ2-5, with TRBD2 matching 10 bases. J lost 5 bases, V lost 5 bases, and 8 bases had no gene match. Germline V gene sequence: CDR1 LNHDA, CDR2 SQIVND (reference sequence). CDR3 length: 15 amino acids. In DNA form, the CDR3 reads TGTGCCAGTAGTGGTGTAGCGGGAGGTCTCGAGACCCAGTACTTC. Protein product: CASSGVAGGLETQYF.

The gene calls are TRBV9 and TRBJ1-1; D gene ambiguous. This CDR3 comprises 14 residues. The germline V gene encodes CDR1 SGDLS and CDR2 YYNGEE. V lost 0 bases, J lost 6 bases, and 12 bases lay in between. CDR3 amino acids: CASSVGESGAEAFF. CDR3 sequence (DNA): TGTGCCAGCAGCGTAGGCGAGAGTGGAGCTGAAGCTTTCTTT.

The gene calls are TRBV6-1 and TRBJ2-3, with 9 nucleotides matching TRBD2. The CDR3 consists of 15 residues. J lost 4 bases, V lost 7 bases, and 9 bases had no gene match. Looked up from germline, CDR1 is MNHNS and CDR2 is SASEGT. The CDR3 sequence: CASMLLAGSPDTQYF. DNA of the CDR3: TGTGCCAGCATGCTCCTAGCGGGGAGCCCAGATACGCAGTATTTT.

The V gene is TRBV28, the J gene TRBJ2-7; perhaps TRBD2 as D (5 bases). CDR1 is MDHEN, CDR2 SYDVKM, per germline. This CDR3 has 14 residues. Trimming removed 11 bases at V and 4 bases at J, with 21 bases between. CDR3 protein: CAAESTERSYEQYF. The CDR3 DNA reads as TGTGCCGCTGAATCGACTGAGCGGAGTTACGAGCAGTACTTC. Full variable domain (rest looked up from reference TRBV28 and TRBJ2-7): DVKVTQSSRYLVKRTGEKVFLECVQDMDHENMFWYRQDPGLGLRLIYFSYDVKMKEKGDIPEGYSVSREKKERFSLILESASTNQTSMYLCAAESTERSYEQYFGPGTRLTVT.

J is TRBJ2-1 and V is TRBV27; perhaps TRBD2 as D (6 bases). V was pared by 5 bases and J by 8 bases, with 16 bases between. Germline CDR1 MNHEY, CDR2 SMNVEV (reference sequence). CDR3 length: 14 residues. The CDR3 DNA reads as TGTGCCAGCAGTCCAATCGGCGGGACCCATGAGCAGTTCTTC. Translated: CASSPIGGTHEQFF.

The chain employs TRBV5-6 and TRBJ2-7, with a weak D call TRBD2 (6 bases). The germline gives CDR1 SGHDT, CDR2 YYEEEE. Trimming stripped 5 bases from V and 2 bases from J, with 20 bases between. The CDR3 totals 16 residues. The CDR3 here is CASRELEGLSAYEQYF. The CDR3 bases are TGTGCCAGCAGGGAGTTAGAGGGACTTTCCGCCTACGAGCAGTACTTC.

This chain joins TRBV5-4 and TRBJ2-7, with TRBD2 identical over 7 bases. The CDR3 sequence is 15 residues long. V trimming: 1 base; J trimming: 0 bases; junction bases outside the gene matches: 4. Germline V lookup: CDR1 SGHNT, CDR2 YYREEE (reference sequence). The CDR3: CASSLSGGSSYEQYF. CDR3 DNA: TGTGCCAGCAGCTTGTCTGGCGGGAGCTCCTACGAGCAGTACTTC.

The chain employs TRBV19 and TRBJ2-7; D gene ambiguous. V dropped 4 bases and J dropped 3 bases, with 10 bases sitting between them. Germline CDR1 is LNHDA and CDR2 is SQIVND (reference sequence). The CDR3 is 13 residues long. This CDR3 is CASSNQASYEQYF. For the CDR3, the DNA is TGTGCCAGTAGTAACCAGGCAAGCTACGAGCAGTACTTC.